This T cell receptor (beta chain) originates from a study of OX40 agonist ivuxolimab in advanced cancers. At the level of the study: Cohort: approximately 83% men, mean age 60, aged about 20 to 79. General study results and limits: Not determined was the antigen specificity of the expanded peripheral T cells.

The CDR3 is 13 amino acids. Between the trimmed V and J ends, which lost 5 bases and 2 bases, there was a span of 11 bases. CDR1 SGHRS and CDR2 YFSETQ come from the germline V gene. About this clone itself: No antigen is known for it.

Clones were read by immunoSEQ multiplex PCR, and TCRdb kept only the in-frame ones, dropping some. Here the sample spans about 69,000 clones, roughly 92% being singletons. This sequence joins TRBV5-1 and TRBJ2-7; no clear D. This receptor was taken from an adult with an advanced solid tumor such as melanoma, head and neck, liver or kidney cancer. The sequencing here drew on CD4+ or CD8+ T cells sorted from blood, taken in a trial of the OX40 agonist ivuxolimab. The DNA for the CDR3 is TGCGCCAGCAGTCGTGAAAGAACCTACGAGCAGTACTTC. As protein: CASSRERTYEQYF.